The clone carrying this T cell receptor (beta chain) was counted ten times or more. Its antigen is undetermined. Preparation of the TCRbeta library was carried out with unique molecular identifiers. TCRdb processed the PCR reads anew with MiXCR; each CDR3 protein has one entry. The sample has approximately 50,000 distinct CDR3 sequences; 5% to 6.5% are singletons. The data are from a study of T-cell reconstitution after alpha-beta-depleted transplantation in children. Study-wide findings and caveats: Newly produced T cells mostly accounted for T-cell counts and diversity one year post-transplant. Alpha-beta T cells about two months after transplant reportedly derived from several hundred expanded graft clones. The study traced high day-60 TCRbeta diversity in some patients to surviving recipient T cells and thymic progenitors.

This CDR3 region has 16 residues. CDR1 and CDR2 (germline): SGHRS, YFSETQ. The germline V and J ends were trimmed by 4 bases and 5 bases, with 18 bases remaining between them. This TCR came from a female patient aged 2-15 years who had a stem cell transplant for aplastic anemia, so the T cells may come from the graft donor. Material: PBMCs, mostly from graft donor cells, obtained 60 days after TCRalphabeta/CD19-depleted stem cell transplant. The chain is built from TRBV5-1 and TRBJ1-4; no clear D gene. The CDR3 DNA reads TGCGCCAGCAGCCTCGGGTGGGGTCAGCGGAATGAAAAACTGTTTTTT. Translating gives CASSLGWGQRNEKLFF.